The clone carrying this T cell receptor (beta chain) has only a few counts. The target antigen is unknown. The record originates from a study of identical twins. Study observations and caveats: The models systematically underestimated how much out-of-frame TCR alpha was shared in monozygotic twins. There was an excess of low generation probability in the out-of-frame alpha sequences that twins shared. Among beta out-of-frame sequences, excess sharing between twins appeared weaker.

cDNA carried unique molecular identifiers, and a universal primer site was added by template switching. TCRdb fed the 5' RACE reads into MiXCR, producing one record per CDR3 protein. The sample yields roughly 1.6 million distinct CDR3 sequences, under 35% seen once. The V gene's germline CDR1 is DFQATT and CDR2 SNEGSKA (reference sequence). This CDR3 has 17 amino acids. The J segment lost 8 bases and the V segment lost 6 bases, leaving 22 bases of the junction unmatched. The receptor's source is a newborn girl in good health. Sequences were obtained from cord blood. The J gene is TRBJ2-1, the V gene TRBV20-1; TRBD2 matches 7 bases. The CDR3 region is CSAINPWAGATFDEQFF. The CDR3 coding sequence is TGCAGTGCCATAAACCCCTGGGCGGGAGCCACCTTCGATGAGCAGTTCTTC.